These 8 T cell receptor beta chains share one sample of origin, sequenced in a study of blood T cell repertoires in COVID-19. The table came from immunoSEQ multiplex PCR; TCRdb's copy has only in-frame clones and leaves some out. This sample has approximately 150,000 clones, with about nine tenths found just once. Sequences were obtained from peripheral blood. These TCRs come from a woman in her 50s with acute or convalescent COVID-19.

V gene TRBV18 combines with J gene TRBJ2-7; 12 bases match TRBD2. CDR3 length: 16 amino acids. The germline V gene has CDR1 KGHSH and CDR2 LQKENI. V lost 1 base to trimming and J lost 6 bases; unmatched junction nucleotides: 7. CDR3 sequence (DNA): TGTGCCAGCTCACCACTTCGACTAGCGGGAGTTGGCGAGCAGTACTTC. As protein: CASSPLRLAGVGEQYF.

V and J are TRBV19 and TRBJ1-3; D is undetermined. The CDR3 is made up of 15 amino acids. Germline V gene data show CDR1 as LNHDA and CDR2 as SQIVND (reference sequence). The V end lost 7 bases, the J end lost 2 bases, and 15 bases lay between the germline ends. DNA for the CDR3: TGTGCCAGTATTCTAGGAGCCGATCCTGGAAACACCATATATTTT. It codes for CASILGADPGNTIYF. The variable domain in full, with the rest retrieved from reference TRBV19 and TRBJ1-3, is DGGITQSPKYLFRKEGQNVTLSCEQNLNHDAMYWYRQDPGQGLRLIYYSQIVNDFQKGDIAEGYSVSREKKESFPLTVTSAQKNPTAFYLCASILGADPGNTIYFGEGSWLTVV.

The genes are TRBV19 and TRBJ2-1; tentative D call: TRBD1 (6 bases). V was pared by 2 bases and J by 2 bases, with 10 bases between. Per germline, CDR1 LNHDA and CDR2 SQIVND (reference sequence). This CDR3 spans 15 amino acids. CDR3: CASSITGSPYNEQFF. CDR3 nucleotides: TGTGCCAGTAGTATAACAGGGTCCCCCTACAATGAGCAGTTCTTC.

The rearrangement joins TRBV9 to TRBJ1-5, with 7 bases identical to TRBD1. Germline loops: CDR1 SGDLS, CDR2 YYNGEE. This CDR3 is built from 13 residues. Trimming removed 4 bases from V and 5 bases from J; junction bases left unmatched: 3. CDR3 sequence: CASSLQGYQPQHF. The CDR3 nucleotides are TGTGCCAGCAGCTTACAGGGGTATCAGCCCCAGCATTTT.

The chain uses TRBV5-4 and TRBJ2-2, with D perhaps matching TRBD1 (5 bases). The V gene's germline CDR1 is SGHNT and CDR2 YYREEE (reference sequence). Trimming took 7 bases from V and 1 from J, leaving 14 bases between them. CDR3 size: 15 residues. The CDR3 DNA sequence: TGTGCCAGCTCGGGTCAGGGCGGGAACACCGGGGAGCTGTTTTTT. Translating gives CASSGQGGNTGELFF.

The V gene is TRBV12-5, the J gene TRBJ1-5, with TRBD1 matching over 9 bases. CDR1 and CDR2 from the germline V gene are LGHNT and FRNRAP. Trimming at V came to 6 bases and at J to 6 bases, leaving 6 bases not matched to a gene. There are 14 residues in the CDR3. The DNA of the CDR3 is TGTGCTAGTGGCCAACAGGGGGCGGTTCAGCCCCAGCATTTT. The encoded protein is CASGQQGAVQPQHF.

The V gene is TRBV27, the J gene TRBJ1-1, with 8 bases lining up with TRBD1. The V gene end was trimmed by 6 bases and the J gene end by 5 bases; junction bases not matched to a gene: 8. The CDR3 runs to 14 residues. Germline V gene data show CDR1 as MNHEY and CDR2 as SMNVEV (reference sequence). CDR3 loop: CASSLRTGRTEAFF. DNA for the CDR3: TGTGCCAGCAGCCTGCGGACAGGGAGGACTGAAGCTTTCTTT.

The genes are TRBV27 and TRBJ1-4; perhaps TRBD1 as D (6 bases). The CDR3 consists of 15 residues. Trimming left V 5 bases short and J 8 bases short, with 18 bases between. CDR1 and CDR2 (germline): MNHEY, SMNVEV (reference sequence). CDR3 sequence reads: CASSPGHFQGEKLFF. CDR3 bases: TGTGCCAGCAGTCCTGGACACTTTCAGGGGGAAAAACTGTTTTTT.